This T cell receptor beta chain was found in a study of technical replicates of blood from a few donors. The table came from immunoSEQ multiplex PCR; TCRdb's copy has only in-frame clones and leaves some out. The table lists approximately 60,000 clones, around 88% of them singletons, with 4% to 6% in the top ten. V was cut by 0 bases and J by 0 bases, with 10 bases left in between. The CDR3 consists of 15 residues. CDR1 is SGDLS and CDR2 is YYNGEE in the germline V gene. The V and J genes are TRBV9 and TRBJ2-7; tentative D call: TRBD2 (6 bases). The source is a human donor in good health. Some clones in this sample may be carry-over from other donors' samples. Input material: PBMCs. The CDR3 DNA follows: TGTGCCAGCAGCGTAGGCGGGACCCTCTCCTACGAGCAGTACTTC. It is translated as CASSVGGTLSYEQYF.